Reported below is one TCR beta chain. The people who gave samples were healthy Caucasians from Russia, aged roughly 6 to 100. Every sample yielded at least 6 million isolated PBMCs. This sample was included in a study of blood T cells in healthy people across ages. The authors ran a second PCR of roughly 6 to 12 cycles using a sample-barcoded 5' primer and a J-beta primer mix. TCRdb passed the 5' RACE reads through MiXCR, listing each CDR3 protein once. The table shows 1,500,000 or so distinct CDR3 sequences, with around 55% occurring only once. Material: blood. This receptor was taken from a man between 18 and 35 years old in good health.

The CDR3 sequence: CSASAGGLYEQYF. In DNA form, the CDR3 reads TGCAGTGCTAGTGCGGGGGGCCTCTACGAGCAGTACTTC. The chain links TRBV20-1 to TRBJ2-4, with 8 bases aligning to TRBD2. The closer fit of TRBJ2-7 to the DNA end suggests the J call may be wrong. The V gene's germline CDR1 is DFQATT and CDR2 SNEGSKA (reference sequence). The CDR3 has 13 amino acids.